The rows below give T cell receptor beta chains drawn from one sample of a study of follicular helper T cells after annual influenza vaccination. The table came from immunoSEQ multiplex PCR; TCRdb's copy has only in-frame clones and leaves some out. Seen here are about 10,000 clones, 70% to 90% observed once, and the top ten hold around 0.4%. Sequences were derived from CXCR5- memory CD4+ T cells sorted from blood, sampled 7 days after influenza vaccination. These receptors all stem from an adult who received the influenza vaccine. Each CDR3 is given with its conserved first and last residue. D genes are given only for firm matches. Clone size is not always given. Where it is, it says once, few, many or a class for expanded clones.

clone_size d_call j_call v_call cdr3_aa cdr3_nt
NA TRBD1 TRBJ1-5 TRBV6-5 CASSTRQGAQPQHF TGTGCCAGCAGCACGAGACAGGGGGCTCAGCCCCAGCATTTT
NA NA TRBJ2-7 TRBV5-1 CASSFNGDPYYEQYF TGCGCCAGCAGCTTTAACGGTGATCCCTACTACGAGCAGTACTTC
NA NA TRBJ2-1 TRBV15 CATSRYRTATTYNEQFF TGTGCCACCAGCAGATACCGGACAGCGACTACCTACAATGAGCAGTTCTTC
once NA TRBJ2-5 TRBV18 CASSPGTYQETQYF TGTGCCAGCTCCCCGGGGACCTACCAAGAGACCCAGTACTTC
NA NA TRBJ2-3 TRBV7-2 CASRRSTDTQYF TGTGCCAGCAGAAGGAGCACAGATACGCAGTATTTT
NA NA TRBJ1-6 TRBV27 CAGPGQYNSPLHF TGTGCCGGGCCGGGGCAGTATAATTCACCCCTCCACTTT
few NA TRBJ2-2 TRBV6-1 CASSSSGVTGELFF TGTGCCAGCAGTTCTTCAGGGGTCACCGGGGAGCTGTTTTTT
NA NA TRBJ2-1 TRBV9 CASSPLGGGSYNEQFF TGTGCCAGCAGCCCGCTAGGGGGGGGGTCCTACAATGAGCAGTTCTTC
NA NA TRBJ1-1 TRBV11-2 CASSSGRLLNTEAFF TGTGCCAGCAGCTCCGGACGGCTCCTGAACACTGAAGCTTTCTTT
NA NA TRBJ1-6 TRBV6-5 CASSYLGNSPLHF TGTGCCAGCAGTTACCTTGGAAATTCACCCCTCCACTTT
once NA TRBJ2-7 TRBV5-1 CASSLLRGPTYEQYF TGCGCCAGCAGCTTGTTGCGGGGGCCGACCTACGAGCAGTACTTC
NA TRBD2 TRBJ2-7 TRBV5-6 CASSLDSAGLYEQYF TGTGCCAGCAGCTTGGATTCAGCGGGGCTATACGAGCAGTACTTC
once NA TRBJ2-7 TRBV7-9 CASSFRSPGEQYF TGTGCCAGCAGCTTCCGGTCGCCCGGCGAGCAGTACTTC
NA TRBD1 TRBJ1-2 TRBV5-5 CASSSGQLYGYTF TGTGCCAGCAGCTCGGGACAGTTATATGGCTACACCTTC
NA TRBD1 TRBJ1-1 TRBV4-1 CASSPGQGTNTEAFF TGCGCCAGCAGCCCAGGACAGGGAACGAACACTGAAGCTTTCTTT
few NA TRBJ2-7 TRBV9 CASSVGGMSPYEQYF TGTGCCAGCAGCGTGGGGGGAATGAGTCCGTACGAGCAGTACTTC
NA NA TRBJ1-4 TRBV7-2 CASSLGGYEKLFF TGTGCCAGCAGCCTGGGGGGGTATGAAAAACTGTTTTTT
NA NA TRBJ2-5 TRBV4-3 CASSQAYRVETQYF TGCGCCAGCAGCCAAGCATACAGGGTAGAGACCCAGTACTTC
NA NA TRBJ2-1 TRBV5-1 CASSPGASSYNEQFF TGCGCCAGCAGCCCAGGGGCTAGCTCCTACAATGAGCAGTTCTTC
few NA TRBJ2-1 TRBV7-9 CASSSPTGSHNEQFF TGTGCCAGCAGCTCCCCGACGGGGAGCCATAATGAGCAGTTCTTC
NA NA TRBJ2-2 TRBV28 CASSWRGLNTGELFF TGTGCCAGCAGTTGGAGGGGGCTCAACACCGGGGAGCTGTTTTTT
few NA TRBJ2-2 TRBV10-3 CAISEGRPTGELFF TGTGCCATCAGTGAGGGACGGCCCACCGGGGAGCTGTTTTTT
NA TRBD1 TRBJ1-1 TRBV12-5 CASGLVLGTADMNTEAFF TGTGCTAGTGGTTTGGTACTCGGGACAGCCGATATGAACACTGAAGCTTTCTTT
few NA TRBJ2-2 TRBV7-2 CASGRDFHTGELFF TGTGCCAGCGGCCGGGACTTCCACACCGGGGAGCTGTTTTTT
NA NA TRBJ1-6 TRBV6-1 CASSEEGQPPDSPLHF TGTGCCAGCAGTGAAGAAGGACAGCCACCAGATTCACCCCTCCACTTT
NA TRBD2 TRBJ2-1 TRBV11-2 CASSQTSGGYNEQFF TGTGCCAGCAGCCAGACTAGCGGGGGTTACAATGAGCAGTTCTTC
NA NA TRBJ2-7 TRBV7-2 CASSLITGVSYEQYF TGTGCCAGCAGCTTAATCACGGGGGTCTCCTACGAGCAGTACTTC
few NA TRBJ2-5 TRBV15 CATSREERMKTQYF TGTGCCACCAGCAGAGAGGAGAGGATGAAGACCCAGTACTTC
NA TRBD1 TRBJ1-4 TRBV5-4 CASSTGTDFNEKLFF TGTGCCAGCAGCACCGGGACAGATTTTAATGAAAAACTGTTTTTT
few TRBD1 TRBJ1-6 TRBV2 CASRDRGQGFVPLHF TGTGCCAGCAGGGACAGGGGACAGGGATTTGTACCCCTCCACTTT
once NA TRBJ1-5 TRBV28 CASAGVSQPQHF TGTGCCAGCGCAGGGGTCAGCCAGCCCCAGCATTTT
few TRBD1 TRBJ1-2 TRBV10-3 CAISEKGQGAFANYGYTF TGTGCCATCAGTGAAAAGGGACAGGGGGCTTTTGCTAACTATGGCTACACCTTC
NA NA TRBJ2-5 TRBV6-1 CASSEAGRVGQETQYF TGTGCCAGCAGTGAAGCTGGCAGGGTTGGGCAAGAGACCCAGTACTTC
NA NA TRBJ2-7 TRBV2 CASSEQIRNYEQYF TGTGCCAGCAGTGAACAGATAAGGAACTACGAGCAGTACTTC
NA NA TRBJ2-5 TRBV5-4 CASSLYPRETQYF TGTGCCAGCAGCCTGTACCCACGAGAGACCCAGTACTTC
NA TRBD2 TRBJ2-2 TRBV30 CAWRGAGGITGELFF TGTGCCTGGAGGGGAGCGGGGGGCATCACCGGGGAGCTGTTTTTT
NA TRBD1 TRBJ1-4 TRBV5-8 CASSLQGAYEKLFF TGTGCCAGCAGCTTGCAGGGGGCATATGAAAAACTGTTTTTT
once TRBD1 TRBJ2-5 TRBV7-2 CASSRDRAWETQYF TGTGCCAGCAGCCGCGACAGGGCCTGGGAGACCCAGTACTTC
NA NA TRBJ2-1 TRBV28 CASTRAPSYNEQFF TGTGCCAGCACCAGAGCCCCCTCCTACAATGAGCAGTTCTTC
NA NA TRBJ2-7 TRBV29-1 CSVDTAGVGEQYF TGCAGCGTAGATACCGCAGGGGTGGGCGAGCAGTACTTC
NA NA TRBJ2-7 TRBV7-9 CASSLGGAAYEQYF TGTGCCAGCAGCCTAGGGGGTGCGGCTTACGAGCAGTACTTC
NA TRBD1 TRBJ2-3 TRBV10-1 CASSGTGGNTDTQYF TGCGCCAGCAGTGGTACAGGGGGAAACACAGATACGCAGTATTTT
NA TRBD1 TRBJ1-6 TRBV9 CASSHTQGAKSPLHF TGTGCCAGCAGCCACACACAGGGGGCAAAATCACCCCTCCACTTT
NA TRBD2 TRBJ2-3 TRBV7-2 CASLLAGGPNTQYF TGTGCCAGCTTACTAGCGGGGGGGCCAAATACGCAGTATTTT
NA TRBD2 TRBJ2-3 TRBV5-8 CASSPPSGGITDTQYF TGTGCCAGCAGCCCGCCTAGCGGGGGGATCACAGATACGCAGTATTTT
NA TRBD1 TRBJ2-2 TRBV27 CASSLLGTGPNTGELFF TGTGCCAGCAGTTTATTAGGGACAGGGCCGAACACCGGGGAGCTGTTTTTT